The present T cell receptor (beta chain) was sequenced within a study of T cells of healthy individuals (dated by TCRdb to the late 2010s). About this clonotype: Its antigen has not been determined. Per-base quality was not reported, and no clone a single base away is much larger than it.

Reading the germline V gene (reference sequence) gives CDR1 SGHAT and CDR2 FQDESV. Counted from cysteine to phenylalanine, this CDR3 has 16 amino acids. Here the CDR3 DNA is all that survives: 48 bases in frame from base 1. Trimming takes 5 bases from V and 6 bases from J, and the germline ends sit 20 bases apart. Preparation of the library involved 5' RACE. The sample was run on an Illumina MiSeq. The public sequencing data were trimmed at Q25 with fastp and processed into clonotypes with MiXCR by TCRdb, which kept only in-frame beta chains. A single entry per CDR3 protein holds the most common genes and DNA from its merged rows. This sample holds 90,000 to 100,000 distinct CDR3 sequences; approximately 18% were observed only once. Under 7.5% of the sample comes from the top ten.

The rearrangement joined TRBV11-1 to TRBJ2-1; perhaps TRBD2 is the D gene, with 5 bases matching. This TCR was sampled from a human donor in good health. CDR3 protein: CASSPLIRLAGNEQFF. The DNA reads TGTGCCAGCAGCCCCCTCATTAGGCTAGCAGGCAATGAGCAGTTCTTC.